This TCR beta chain was documented in a study of cytomegalovirus exposure and HLA in healthy donors. Findings and caveats of the study: Common viral pathogens were later found to be apparently linked to several of the most significant clusters. TCR beta chain V- and J-gene trimming was linked, in a later analysis, to a missense variant in DCLRE1C. TRBV6-2, TRBV6-3 and some other V segments were excluded as indistinguishable. Cytomegalovirus association was assigned to about 150 TCR beta chains.

The CDR3 extends over 16 amino acids. CDR1 and CDR2 (germline): MDHEN, SYDVKM. Trimming removed 4 bases from V and 0 bases from J; junction bases left unmatched: 7. PCR amplification relied on 60 Vbeta primers (plus 13 Jbeta primers). Sequencing used immunoSEQ multiplex PCR; TCRdb keeps in-frame clones, though not all of them. Of 100,000 to 150,000 clones listed, 80% are singletons. As for this clone: The antigen is not known.

This chain connects TRBV28 to TRBJ2-5, with 8 bases aligning to TRBD2. The sequenced sample consisted of PBMCs. This TCR was sampled from a young man in good health and CMV-seronegative. Here the CDR3 reads CASSYRGGAYQETQYF. The CDR3 DNA is TGTGCCAGCAGTTATCGGGGGGGGGCCTACCAAGAGACCCAGTACTTC.